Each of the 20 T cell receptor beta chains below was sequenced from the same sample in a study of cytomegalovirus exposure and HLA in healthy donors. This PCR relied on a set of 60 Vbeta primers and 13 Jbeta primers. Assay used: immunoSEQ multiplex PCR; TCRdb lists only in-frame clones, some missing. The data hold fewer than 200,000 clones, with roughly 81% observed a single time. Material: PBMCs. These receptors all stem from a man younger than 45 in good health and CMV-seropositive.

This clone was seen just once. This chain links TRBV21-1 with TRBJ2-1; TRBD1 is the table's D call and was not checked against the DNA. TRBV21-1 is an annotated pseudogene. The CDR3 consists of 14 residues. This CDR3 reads CASSKETGYNEQFF. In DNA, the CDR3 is TGTGCCAGCAGCAAGGAGACAGGTTACAATGAGCAGTTCTTC.

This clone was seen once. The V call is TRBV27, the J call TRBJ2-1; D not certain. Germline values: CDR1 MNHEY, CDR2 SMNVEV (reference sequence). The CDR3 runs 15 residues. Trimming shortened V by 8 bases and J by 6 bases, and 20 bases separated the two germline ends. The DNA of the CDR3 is TGTGCCAGCGGGCTTACAAATAATGGCCCCAATGAGCAGTTCTTC. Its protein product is CASGLTNNGPNEQFF.

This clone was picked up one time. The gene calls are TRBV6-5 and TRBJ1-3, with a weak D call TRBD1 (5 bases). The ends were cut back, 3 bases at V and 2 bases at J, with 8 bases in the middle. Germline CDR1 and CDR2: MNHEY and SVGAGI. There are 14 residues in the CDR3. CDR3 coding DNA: TGTGCCAGCAGTTATTGGGGGGCTGGAAACACCATATATTTT. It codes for CASSYWGAGNTIYF.

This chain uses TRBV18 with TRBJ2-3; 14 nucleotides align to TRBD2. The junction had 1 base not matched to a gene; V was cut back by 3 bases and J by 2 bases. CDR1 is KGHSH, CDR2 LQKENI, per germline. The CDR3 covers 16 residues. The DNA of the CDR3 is TGTGCCAGCTCACCGACTAGCGGGAGGGTCACAGATACGCAGTATTTT. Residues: CASSPTSGRVTDTQYF.

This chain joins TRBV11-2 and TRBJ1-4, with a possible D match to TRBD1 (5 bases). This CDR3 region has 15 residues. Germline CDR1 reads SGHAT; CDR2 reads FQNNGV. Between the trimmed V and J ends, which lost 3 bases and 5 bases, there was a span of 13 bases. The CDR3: CASSFFDSINEKLFF. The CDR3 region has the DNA TGTGCCAGCAGCTTCTTTGACAGCATAAATGAAAAACTGTTTTTT. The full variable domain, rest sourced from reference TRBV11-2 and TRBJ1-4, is EAGVAQSPRYKIIEKRQSVAFWCNPISGHATLYWYQQILGQGPKLLIQFQNNGVVDDSQLPKDRFSAERLKGVDSTLKIQPAKLEDSAVYLCASSFFDSINEKLFFGSGTQLSVL.

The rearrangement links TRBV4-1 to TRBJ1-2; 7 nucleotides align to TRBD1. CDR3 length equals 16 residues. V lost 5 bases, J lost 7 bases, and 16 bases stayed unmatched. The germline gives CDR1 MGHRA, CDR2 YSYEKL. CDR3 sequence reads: CASSSRTGARNVGYTF. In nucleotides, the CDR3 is TGCGCCAGCAGCTCTAGGACAGGCGCCCGTAATGTTGGCTACACCTTC.

CDR3 region: CASSPGGANTEAFF. CDR3 nucleotide sequence: TGTGCCAGCTCACCAGGGGGCGCGAACACTGAAGCTTTCTTT. The chain joins TRBV18 to TRBJ1-1, with D perhaps matching TRBD1 (6 bases). Germline lookup yields CDR1 KGHSH and CDR2 LQKENI. The CDR3 runs 14 residues. The V end was cut by 2 bases, the J end by 1 base, with 8 bases between.

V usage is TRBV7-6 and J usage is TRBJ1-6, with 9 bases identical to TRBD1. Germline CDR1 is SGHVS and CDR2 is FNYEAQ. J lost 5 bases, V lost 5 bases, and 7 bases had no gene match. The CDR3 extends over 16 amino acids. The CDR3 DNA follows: TGTGCCAGCAGCGAATCCCGGGACAGGGATAATTCACCCCTCCACTTT. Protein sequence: CASSESRDRDNSPLHF. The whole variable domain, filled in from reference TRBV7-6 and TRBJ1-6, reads GAGVSQSPRYKVTKRGQDVALRCDPISGHVSLYWYRQALGQGPEFLTYFNYEAQQDKSGLPNDRFSAERPEGSISTLTIQRTEQRDSAMYRCASSESRDRDNSPLHFGNGTRLTVT.

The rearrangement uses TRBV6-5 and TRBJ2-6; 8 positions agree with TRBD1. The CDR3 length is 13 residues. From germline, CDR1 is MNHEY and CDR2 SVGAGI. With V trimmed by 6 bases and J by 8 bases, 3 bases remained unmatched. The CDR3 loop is CASRLRGPNVLTF. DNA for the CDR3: TGTGCCAGCAGGCTCAGGGGGCCCAACGTCCTGACTTTC.

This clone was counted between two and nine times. CDR3 residues: CASSLAEGLDTEAFF. The CDR3 bases are TGCGCCAGCAGCTTGGCCGAGGGCCTCGACACTGAAGCTTTCTTT. The gene calls are TRBV5-1 and TRBJ1-1; the D is unclear. Germline V gene lookup returns CDR1 SGHRS and CDR2 YFSETQ. Trimming removed 0 bases from V and 3 bases from J, with 12 bases in between. This CDR3 has 15 residues.

The CDR3 bases are TGCGCCAGCACCCCAGGGGACGGGGAGACCCAGTACTTC. Amino acids: CASTPGDGETQYF. The chain is built from TRBV5-1 and TRBJ2-5; possibly TRBD1 for D (6 bases). V dropped 6 bases and J dropped 5 bases, with 14 bases sitting between them. Looked up from germline, CDR1 is SGHRS and CDR2 is YFSETQ. This CDR3 has 13 amino acids.

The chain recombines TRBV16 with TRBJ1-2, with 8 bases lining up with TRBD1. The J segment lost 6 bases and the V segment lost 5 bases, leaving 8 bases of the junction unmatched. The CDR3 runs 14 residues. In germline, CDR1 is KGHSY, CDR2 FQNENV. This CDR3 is CASSSLTGVNGYTF. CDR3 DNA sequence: TGTGCCAGCAGCTCCCTGACAGGGGTCAATGGCTACACCTTC.

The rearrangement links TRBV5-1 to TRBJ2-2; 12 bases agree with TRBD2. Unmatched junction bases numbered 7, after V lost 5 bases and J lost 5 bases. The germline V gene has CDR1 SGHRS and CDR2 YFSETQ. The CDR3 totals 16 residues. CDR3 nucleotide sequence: TGCGCCAGCAGGACGGGACTAGCGGGCCAAACCGGGGAGCTGTTTTTT. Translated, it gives CASRTGLAGQTGELFF. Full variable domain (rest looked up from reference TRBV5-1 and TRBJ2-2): KAGVTQTPRYLIKTRGQQVTLSCSPISGHRSVSWYQQTPGQGLQFLFEYFSETQRNKGNFPGRFSGRQFSNSRSEMNVSTLELGDSALYLCASRTGLAGQTGELFFGEGSRLTVL.

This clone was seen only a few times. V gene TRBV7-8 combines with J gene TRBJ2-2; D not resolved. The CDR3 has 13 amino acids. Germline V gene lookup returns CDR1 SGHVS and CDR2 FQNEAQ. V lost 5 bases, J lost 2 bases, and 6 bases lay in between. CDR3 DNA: TGTGCCAGCAGCGCCTACAACACCGGGGAGCTGTTTTTT. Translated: CASSAYNTGELFF.

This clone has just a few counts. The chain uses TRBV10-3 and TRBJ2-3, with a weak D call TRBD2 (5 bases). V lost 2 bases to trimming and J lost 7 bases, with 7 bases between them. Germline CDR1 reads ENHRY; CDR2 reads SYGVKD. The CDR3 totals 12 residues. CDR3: CAISEEGNTQYF. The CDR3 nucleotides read TGTGCCATCAGTGAGGAGGGAAATACGCAGTATTTT.

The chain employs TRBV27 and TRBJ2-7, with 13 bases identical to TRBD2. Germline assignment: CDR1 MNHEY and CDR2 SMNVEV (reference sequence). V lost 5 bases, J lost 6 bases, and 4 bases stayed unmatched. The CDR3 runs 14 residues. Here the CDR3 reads CASSTLAGGPEQYF. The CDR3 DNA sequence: TGTGCCAGCAGTACACTAGCGGGAGGGCCCGAGCAGTACTTC.

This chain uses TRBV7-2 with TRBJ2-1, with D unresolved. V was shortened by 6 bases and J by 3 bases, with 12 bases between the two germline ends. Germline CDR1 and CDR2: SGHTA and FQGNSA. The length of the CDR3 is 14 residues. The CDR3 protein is CASRVNNYYNEQFF. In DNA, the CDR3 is TGTGCCAGCAGAGTGAACAACTACTACAATGAGCAGTTCTTC.

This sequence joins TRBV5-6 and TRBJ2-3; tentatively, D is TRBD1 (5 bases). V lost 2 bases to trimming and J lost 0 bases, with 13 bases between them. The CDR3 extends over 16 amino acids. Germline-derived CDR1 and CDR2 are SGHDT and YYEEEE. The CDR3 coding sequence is TGTGCCAGCAGCTTTAAGTTGACAGATAGCACAGATACGCAGTATTTT. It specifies CASSFKLTDSTDTQYF.

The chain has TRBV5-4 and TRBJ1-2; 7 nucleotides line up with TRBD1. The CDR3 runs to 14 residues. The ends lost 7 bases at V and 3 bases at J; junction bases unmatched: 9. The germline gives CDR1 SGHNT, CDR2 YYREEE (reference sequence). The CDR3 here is CASATRTGDYGYTF. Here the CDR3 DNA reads TGTGCCAGCGCGACCCGGACAGGCGACTATGGCTACACCTTC.

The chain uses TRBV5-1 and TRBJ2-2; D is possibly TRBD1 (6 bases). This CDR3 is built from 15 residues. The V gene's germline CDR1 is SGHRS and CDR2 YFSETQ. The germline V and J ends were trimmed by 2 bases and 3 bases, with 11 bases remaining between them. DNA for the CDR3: TGCGCCAGCAGCTTTAGTACAGGGTACACCGGGGAGCTGTTTTTT. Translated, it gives CASSFSTGYTGELFF.